This entry lists 27 T cell receptor beta chains sequenced from one sample in a study of cytomegalovirus exposure and HLA in healthy donors. The PCR was carried out with 60 Vbeta primers and 13 Jbeta primers. TCRdb's copy holds only in-frame clones and misses some; the assay was immunoSEQ multiplex PCR. The sample lists over 150,000 clones, 65% to 80% occurring once. The sample consisted of PBMCs. The source is a man younger than 40 in good health and CMV-seropositive.

The chain links TRBV4-3 to TRBJ2-4, with 10 bases fitting TRBD1. Looked up from germline, CDR1 is LGHNA and CDR2 is YSLEER. The CDR3 runs 17 residues. J was trimmed by 7 bases and V by 0 bases; bases with no gene match: 9. The CDR3 spells CASSQDGETGGRNIQYF. CDR3 bases: TGCGCCAGCAGCCAAGATGGGGAGACAGGGGGCAGGAACATTCAGTACTTC.

The V call is TRBV18, the J call TRBJ1-5; TRBD1 might be the D (6 bases). The V and J ends lost 0 bases and 0 bases respectively, with 9 bases between them. The germline gives CDR1 KGHSH, CDR2 LQKENI. The CDR3 extends over 16 amino acids. CDR3 amino acids: CASSPPQGTSNQPQHF. Written as DNA, the CDR3 is TGTGCCAGCTCACCACCACAGGGAACTAGCAATCAGCCCCAGCATTTT.

This chain uses TRBV4-1 with TRBJ2-7, with TRBD1 identical over 8 bases. With 2 bases clipped from V and 2 bases from J, the junction kept 5 bases outside the gene matches. The CDR3 loop spans 15 amino acids. Germline CDR1 MGHRA, CDR2 YSYEKL. The CDR3 loop reads CASSQSGQAPYEQYF. In DNA form, the CDR3 reads TGCGCCAGCAGCCAATCGGGACAGGCCCCCTACGAGCAGTACTTC.

Notes on this clone: At one end the junction does not follow the germline gene, possibly because of a read error. V usage is TRBV4-2 and J usage is TRBJ2-7; D is ambiguous. The CDR3 has 15 residues. Germline CDR1 is LGHNA and CDR2 is YNFKEQ. CDR3 sequence: CASSQDSAGPYEQHF. As DNA, the CDR3 is TGTGCCAGCAGCCAAGACTCGGCAGGCCCCTACGAGCAGCACTTC.

The chain employs TRBV19 and TRBJ1-6; TRBD1 aligns across 9 bases. This CDR3 is built from 16 residues. The germline V gene has CDR1 LNHDA and CDR2 SQIVND (reference sequence). The V and J ends lost 10 bases and 8 bases, in that order; junction bases with no gene match: 15. The CDR3: CATSATGGRSYSPLHF. In DNA, the CDR3 is TGTGCCACTTCAGCTACAGGGGGCCGGTCTTATTCACCCCTCCACTTT.

This clone was found a few times. The genes are TRBV19 and TRBJ2-7, with 11 bases fitting TRBD1. J lost 2 bases, V lost 8 bases, and 11 bases had no gene match. This CDR3 has 16 amino acids. The germline gives CDR1 LNHDA, CDR2 SQIVND (reference sequence). The CDR3 bases are TGTGCCAGTTCCCCCCGGGGGACAGGGGGGACCTACGAGCAGTACTTC. Protein: CASSPRGTGGTYEQYF.

The J gene is TRBJ2-7, the V gene TRBV4-3; TRBD2 is a possible D gene (5 bases). Per the germline V gene, CDR1 is LGHNA and CDR2 is YSLEER. The CDR3 contains 13 residues. The germline V and J ends were trimmed by 0 bases and 2 bases, with 5 bases remaining between them. The CDR3 here is CASSQDGTYEQYF. The CDR3 bases are TGCGCCAGCAGCCAAGACGGGACCTACGAGCAGTACTTC.

The V gene is TRBV9, the J gene TRBJ2-5; 10 bases are shared with TRBD1. From germline, CDR1 is SGDLS and CDR2 YYNGEE. CDR3 size: 14 residues. J was trimmed by 4 bases and V by 3 bases; bases with no gene match: 3. The CDR3 protein is CASSATGGLETQYF. CDR3 nucleotide sequence: TGTGCCAGCAGCGCGACAGGGGGCTTAGAGACCCAGTACTTC.

V is TRBV6-5 and J is TRBJ2-7; 9 bases agree with TRBD2. Germline trimming cut 0 bases from V and 7 bases from J; bases unmatched to any gene: 7. Germline CDR1 is MNHEY and CDR2 is SVGAGI. The CDR3 has 15 residues. The CDR3 DNA reads TGTGCCAGCAGTTACTCAGTAGCGGGGGCGCAGGAGCAGTACTTC. This encodes CASSYSVAGAQEQYF.

This clone showed up just a few times. The rearrangement links TRBV7-2 to TRBJ2-3, with 10 positions matching TRBD2. CDR3 length: 16 amino acids. V was clipped by 3 bases and J by 2 bases; unmatched bases: 5. Germline-derived CDR1 and CDR2 are SGHTA and FQGNSA. CDR3: CASSLSAGGFTDTQYF. CDR3 bases: TGTGCCAGCAGCTTGTCAGCGGGGGGGTTCACAGATACGCAGTATTTT.

The CDR3 nucleotides read TGTGCCAGCAGTGGACAGGGCCAAGAGACCCAGTACTTC. This gives the protein CASSGQGQETQYF. The chain couples TRBV2 to TRBJ2-5, with 7 nucleotides matching TRBD1. The germline gives CDR1 SNHLY, CDR2 FYNNEI. V lost 4 bases and J lost 1; bases outside the gene matches: 0. This CDR3 is built from 13 residues.

V and J are TRBV7-2 and TRBJ1-2, with 7 bases aligning to TRBD1. Germline assignment: CDR1 SGHTA and CDR2 FQGNSA. This CDR3 is built from 14 residues. V lost 4 bases to trimming and J lost 6 bases; unmatched junction nucleotides: 8. CDR3 nucleotides: TGTGCCAGCAGCTCGTACAGGGGTCCGGATGGCTACACCTTC. Amino acids: CASSSYRGPDGYTF.

This chain joins TRBV7-3 and TRBJ2-3; TRBD1 might be the D (7 bases). The CDR3 has 14 amino acids. Per germline, CDR1 SGHTA and CDR2 FQGTGA. The V and J ends lost 5 bases and 2 bases respectively, with 11 bases between them. Here the CDR3 DNA reads TGTGCCAGCAGCGGAGGGACAGCCACAGATACGCAGTATTTT. Its protein product is CASSGGTATDTQYF.

V and J are TRBV11-2 and TRBJ2-2; D unresolved. Per the germline V gene, CDR1 is SGHAT and CDR2 is FQNNGV. The CDR3 runs to 13 residues. The V and J ends lost 2 bases and 7 bases respectively, with 8 bases between them. In DNA, the CDR3 is TGTGCCAGCAGCTTAATACTTGGCGGGGAGCTGTTTTTT. Translated: CASSLILGGELFF.

The chain couples TRBV7-6 to TRBJ1-3; tentative D call: TRBD1 (5 bases). Germline-derived CDR1 and CDR2 are SGHVS and FNYEAQ. The CDR3 totals 16 residues. V lost 0 bases and J 2 bases, leaving 11 bases between the germline ends. DNA for the CDR3: TGTGCCAGCAGCTTAGCGTCCCGCAGGGCTGGAAACACCATATATTTT. This gives the protein CASSLASRRAGNTIYF.

V and J are TRBV18 and TRBJ2-7; 9 bases are a match to TRBD1. The CDR3 loop spans 14 amino acids. V gave up 3 bases and J gave up 5 bases; unmatched junction bases: 5. Germline CDR1 is KGHSH and CDR2 is LQKENI. The CDR3 here is CASSPGTGRHEQYF. The CDR3 bases are TGTGCCAGCTCACCTGGGACAGGGAGACACGAGCAGTACTTC.

The chain joins TRBV29-1 to TRBJ1-1; 7 bases match TRBD1. Per the germline V gene, CDR1 is SQVTM and CDR2 is ANQGSEA. With 6 bases clipped from V and 4 bases from J, the junction kept 5 bases outside the gene matches. This CDR3 comprises 12 residues. The CDR3 DNA is TGCAGCGTAGGACAGGCGGTCACTGAAGCTTTCTTT. Protein: CSVGQAVTEAFF. The variable domain in full, with the rest retrieved from reference TRBV29-1 and TRBJ1-1, is SAVISQKPSRDICQRGTSLTIQCQVDSQVTMMFWYRQQPGQSLTLIATANQGSEATYESGFVIDKFPISRPNLTFSTLTVSNMSPEDSSIYLCSVGQAVTEAFFGQGTRLTVV.

This clone was observed once. The rearrangement uses TRBV18 and TRBJ2-5; 8 nucleotides line up with TRBD1. CDR3 length: 15 amino acids. Per germline, CDR1 KGHSH and CDR2 LQKENI. V shed 2 bases, J shed 5 bases, and the junction held 7 bases outside the gene matches. The CDR3 nucleotides read TGTGCCAGCTCACCAAGACAGGGGTCTGGCGAGACCCAGTACTTC. This gives the protein CASSPRQGSGETQYF.

V is TRBV25-1 and J is TRBJ2-1, with TRBD2 as a possible D gene (5 bases). CDR3 size: 14 residues. Germline CDR1 reads MGHDK; CDR2 reads SYGVNS. Between the trimmed V and J ends, which lost 0 bases and 8 bases, there was a span of 11 bases. Written as DNA, the CDR3 is TGTGCCAGCAGTGAATATAGGAGGTTTGATGAGCAGTTCTTC. It codes for CASSEYRRFDEQFF.

The chain has TRBV19 and TRBJ1-4; 10 bases are shared with TRBD1. This CDR3 contains 14 residues. With 5 bases clipped from V and 9 bases from J, the junction kept 6 bases outside the gene matches. Germline V gene lookup returns CDR1 LNHDA and CDR2 SQIVND (reference sequence). The CDR3, as DNA: TGTGCCAGTAGTGTCGGGACAGGGGAGAAAAAACTGTTTTTT. Amino acid sequence: CASSVGTGEKKLFF.

In this sample, this clone turned up a few times. The genes are TRBV19 and TRBJ2-3; TRBD2 might be the D (5 bases). Trimming shortened V by 7 bases and J by 3 bases, and 14 bases separated the two germline ends. CDR3 length: 14 amino acids. CDR1 and CDR2 (germline): LNHDA, SQIVND (reference sequence). The CDR3 region has the DNA TGTGCCAGTAATCGGGGAATAAGGACAGATACGCAGTATTTT. This codes for CASNRGIRTDTQYF.

This chain joins TRBV19 and TRBJ2-1; 10 bases agree with TRBD2. The CDR3 runs 13 residues. Germline loops: CDR1 LNHDA, CDR2 SQIVND (reference sequence). Trimming cost V 6 bases and J 4 bases; bases outside gene matches: 0. The CDR3 DNA sequence: TGTGCCAGTAGACTAGCGGGGTACAATGAGCAGTTCTTC. Amino acid sequence: CASRLAGYNEQFF.

V and J are TRBV9 and TRBJ1-1; D is unclear. The CDR3 runs to 13 residues. Per the germline V gene, CDR1 is SGDLS and CDR2 is YYNGEE. Deletions cut 0 bases from V and 10 bases from J, with 13 bases between. In nucleotides, the CDR3 is TGTGCCAGCAGCGTAGAAGCTATGGGCAGAGCTTTCTTT. Translation: CASSVEAMGRAFF. The full variable domain, in which reference TRBV9 and TRBJ1-1 provide the parts outside the CDR3, is DSGVTQTPKHLITATGQRVTLRCSPRSGDLSVYWYQQSLDQGLQFLIQYYNGEERAKGNILERFSAQQFPDLHSELNLSSLELGDSALYFCASSVEAMGRAFFGQGTRLTVV.

The chain employs TRBV28 and TRBJ2-7; 8 positions agree with TRBD2. CDR1 is MDHEN, CDR2 SYDVKM, per germline. J was trimmed by 2 bases and V by 5 bases; bases with no gene match: 17. CDR3 size: 18 residues. The CDR3: CASSPLSGAGGRTYEQYF. The CDR3 nucleotides are TGTGCCAGCAGTCCCCTTAGTGGGGCGGGGGGACGAACCTACGAGCAGTACTTC.

The chain links TRBV30 to TRBJ1-3; D call uncertain. Germline CDR1 is GTSNPN and CDR2 is SVGIG (reference sequence). CDR3 length: 14 amino acids. With 0 bases removed from V and 0 bases from J, the gap between germline ends came to 6 bases. The DNA of the CDR3 is TGTGCCTGGAGTGTCGGAGACTCTGGAAACACCATATATTTT. Amino acid sequence: CAWSVGDSGNTIYF.

This chain joins TRBV28 and TRBJ2-1; D gene uncertain. The germline CDR1 and CDR2 sequences are MDHEN and SYDVKM. The CDR3 contains 14 residues. V was pared by 6 bases and J by 6 bases, with 15 bases between. In DNA, the CDR3 is TGTGCCAGCAGAAAACTCGTGGTAAGCAATGAGCAGTTCTTC. It specifies CASRKLVVSNEQFF.

CDR3 sequence reads: CASTALKQGGSGELFF. CDR3 sequence (DNA): TGTGCCAGCACCGCTCTGAAACAGGGTGGTTCCGGGGAGCTGTTTTTT. The V and J genes are TRBV7-2 and TRBJ2-2; tentatively, D is TRBD1 (6 bases). The V gene's germline CDR1 is SGHTA and CDR2 FQGNSA. CDR3 length: 16 amino acids. Trimming took off 7 bases at V and 6 bases at J, with 21 bases between the two ends.